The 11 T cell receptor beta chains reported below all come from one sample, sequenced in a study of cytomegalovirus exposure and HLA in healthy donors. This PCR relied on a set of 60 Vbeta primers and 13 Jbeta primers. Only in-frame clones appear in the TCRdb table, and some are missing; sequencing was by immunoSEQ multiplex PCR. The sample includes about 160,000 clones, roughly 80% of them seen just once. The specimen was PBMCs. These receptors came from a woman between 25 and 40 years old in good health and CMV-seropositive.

CDR3 coding DNA: TGCGCCAGCAGTCAATCGGGCCTCTACGGACACCAACGTCCCATAGTCCTGGCCAAAAACATTCAGTACTTC. This sequence encodes CASSQSGLYGHQRPIVLAKNIQYF. The genes are TRBV23-1 and TRBJ2-4; a possible D gene is TRBD1 (5 bases). TRBV23-1 falls under the ORF class, with uncertain function. The CDR3 runs 24 residues. V dropped 0 bases and J dropped 1 base, with 34 bases sitting between them.

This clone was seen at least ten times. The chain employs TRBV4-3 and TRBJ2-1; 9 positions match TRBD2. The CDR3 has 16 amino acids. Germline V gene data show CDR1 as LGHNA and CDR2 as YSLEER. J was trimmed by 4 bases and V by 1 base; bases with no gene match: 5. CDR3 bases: TGCGCCAGCAGCCAAGGAGTTAGCGGGGGATACAATGAGCAGTTCTTC. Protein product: CASSQGVSGGYNEQFF.

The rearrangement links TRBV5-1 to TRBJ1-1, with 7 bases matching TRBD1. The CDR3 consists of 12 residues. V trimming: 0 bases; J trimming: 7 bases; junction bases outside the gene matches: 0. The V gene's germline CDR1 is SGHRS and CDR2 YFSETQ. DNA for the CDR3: TGCGCCAGCAGCTTGGGGACAGGTGAAGCTTTCTTT. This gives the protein CASSLGTGEAFF.

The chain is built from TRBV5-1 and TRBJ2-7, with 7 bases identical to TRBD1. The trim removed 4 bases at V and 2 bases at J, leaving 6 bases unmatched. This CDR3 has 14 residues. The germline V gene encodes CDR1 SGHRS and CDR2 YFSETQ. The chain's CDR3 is CASSTNRGPYEQYF. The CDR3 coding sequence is TGCGCCAGCAGCACGAACAGGGGTCCCTACGAGCAGTACTTC.

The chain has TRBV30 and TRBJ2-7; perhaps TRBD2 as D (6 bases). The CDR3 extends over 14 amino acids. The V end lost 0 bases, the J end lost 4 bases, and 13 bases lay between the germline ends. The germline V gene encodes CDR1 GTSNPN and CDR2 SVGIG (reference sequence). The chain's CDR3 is CAWSVGGKVYEQYF. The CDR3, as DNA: TGTGCCTGGAGTGTTGGGGGGAAAGTTTACGAGCAGTACTTC.

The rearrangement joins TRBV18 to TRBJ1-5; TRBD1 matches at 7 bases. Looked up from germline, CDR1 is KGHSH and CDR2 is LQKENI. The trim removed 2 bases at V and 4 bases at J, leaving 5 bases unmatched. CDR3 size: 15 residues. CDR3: CASSPRGPGNQPQHF. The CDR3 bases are TGTGCCAGCTCACCAAGGGGGCCCGGGAATCAGCCCCAGCATTTT.

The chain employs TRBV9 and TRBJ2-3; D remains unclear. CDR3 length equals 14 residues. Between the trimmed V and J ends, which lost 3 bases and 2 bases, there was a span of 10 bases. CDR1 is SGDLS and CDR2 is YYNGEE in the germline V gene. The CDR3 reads CASSGRSYTDTQYF. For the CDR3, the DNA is TGTGCCAGCAGCGGAAGGAGTTACACAGATACGCAGTATTTT. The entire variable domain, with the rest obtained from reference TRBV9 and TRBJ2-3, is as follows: DSGVTQTPKHLITATGQRVTLRCSPRSGDLSVYWYQQSLDQGLQFLIQYYNGEERAKGNILERFSAQQFPDLHSELNLSSLELGDSALYFCASSGRSYTDTQYFGPGTRLTVL.

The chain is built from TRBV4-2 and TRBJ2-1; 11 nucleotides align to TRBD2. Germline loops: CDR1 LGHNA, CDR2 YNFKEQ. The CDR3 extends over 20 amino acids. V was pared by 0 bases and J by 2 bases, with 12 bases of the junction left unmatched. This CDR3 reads CASSQDSLRTSGGPYNEQFF. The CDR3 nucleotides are TGTGCCAGCAGCCAAGACTCCCTTCGCACTAGCGGGGGTCCCTACAATGAGCAGTTCTTC.

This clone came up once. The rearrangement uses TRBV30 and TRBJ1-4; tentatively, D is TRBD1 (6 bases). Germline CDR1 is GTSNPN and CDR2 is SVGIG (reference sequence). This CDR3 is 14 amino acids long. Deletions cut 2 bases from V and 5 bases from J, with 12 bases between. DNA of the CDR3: TGTGCCTGGAGTTGGGGGCGGTTGAATGAAAAACTGTTTTTT. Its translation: CAWSWGRLNEKLFF.

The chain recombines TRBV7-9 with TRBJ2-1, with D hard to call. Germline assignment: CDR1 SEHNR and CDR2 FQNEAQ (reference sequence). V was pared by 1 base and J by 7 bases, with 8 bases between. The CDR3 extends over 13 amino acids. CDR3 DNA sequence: TGTGCCAGCAGCTTAGGCCCCGGGAATGAGCAGTTCTTC. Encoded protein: CASSLGPGNEQFF.

The CDR3, as DNA: TGTGCCAGCAGCGTAACGAGGACAGGGACGTCTGGGGCCAACGTCCTGACTTTC. Protein product: CASSVTRTGTSGANVLTF. The V and J genes are TRBV5-6 and TRBJ2-6; 8 bases are shared with TRBD1. This CDR3 has 18 amino acids. Germline CDR1 is SGHDT and CDR2 is YYEEEE. V lost 4 bases to trimming and J lost 1 base; unmatched junction nucleotides: 10.